A selection of T cell receptor beta chains follows, all from one sample in a study of radiation and T cells in renal cell carcinoma. Sequenced by immunoSEQ multiplex PCR; TCRdb stores in-frame clones only, minus some. The sample has some 150,000 clones, nearly 90% seen once; the top ten hold approximately 12%. The specimen comprised blood, sampled from a patient whose treatment included radiotherapy and nephrectomy. The receptors originated from a woman aged 45-65 years with renal cell carcinoma. CDR3s include the opening cysteine and the closing phenylalanine or tryptophan. D genes are given only for firm matches. The listing skips clone size in some rows; elsewhere it reads once, few, many or a size class.

V	J	size	D	CDR3	DNA
TRBV15	TRBJ1-4	NA	TRBD1	CATSRDLQGNEKLFF	TGTGCCACCAGCAGAGATTTACAGGGGAATGAAAAACTGTTTTTT
TRBV6-5	TRBJ1-1	once	NA	CASSDSRRGRTEAFF	TGTGCCAGCAGTGACTCCAGAAGGGGTAGGACTGAAGCTTTCTTT
TRBV21-1	TRBJ2-5	few	NA	CASRSGQGPLQETQYF	TGTGCCAGCAGATCGGGACAGGGTCCCCTCCAAGAGACCCAGTACTTC
TRBV29-1	TRBJ1-4	NA	TRBD1	CSGSRDSEKLFF	TGCAGCGGATCCCGGGACAGTGAAAAACTGTTTTTT
TRBV19	TRBJ1-3	NA	NA	CASSKVTSGNTIYF	TGTGCCAGTAGTAAGGTAACCTCTGGAAACACCATATATTTT
TRBV19	TRBJ2-2	NA	NA	CASSIWRGTNTGELFF	TGTGCCAGTAGTATTTGGAGGGGGACGAACACCGGGGAGCTGTTTTTT
TRBV5-4	TRBJ1-4	NA	NA	CASRGQVEEKLFF	TGTGCCAGCAGGGGGCAGGTAGAAGAAAAACTGTTTTTT
TRBV9	TRBJ2-3	NA	TRBD1	CASSVVGTGGRTDTQYF	TGTGCCAGCAGCGTAGTCGGGACAGGGGGCCGTACAGATACGCAGTATTTT
TRBV2	TRBJ2-7	NA	TRBD1	CASKRVGQGSYEQYF	TGTGCCAGCAAAAGGGTCGGACAGGGATCCTACGAGCAGTACTTC
TRBV5-4	TRBJ2-2	NA	TRBD1	CASSPEDRAGELFF	TGTGCCAGCAGCCCGGAGGACAGGGCCGGGGAGCTGTTTTTT
TRBV21-1	TRBJ1-2	NA	NA	CASTFEADSLRYGYTF	TGTGCCAGCACCTTCGAGGCAGATTCTTTACGCTATGGCTACACCTTC
TRBV5-1	TRBJ1-3	NA	NA	CASSSLPTFSGNTIYF	TGCGCCAGCAGCTCCCTGCCGACCTTCTCTGGAAACACCATATATTTT
TRBV18	TRBJ1-1	NA	NA	CASSPPGRTEAFF	TGTGCCAGCTCACCACCGGGGAGGACTGAAGCTTTCTTT
TRBV2	TRBJ2-7	NA	NA	CASSELEGQREQYF	TGTGCCAGCAGTGAATTAGAGGGGCAGAGGGAGCAGTACTTC
TRBV5-5	TRBJ1-1	few	NA	CASSSTATNTEAFF	TGTGCCAGCAGCTCGACAGCAACTAACACTGAAGCTTTCTTT
TRBV6-5	TRBJ1-5	few	TRBD1	CASSMDRGSNQPQHF	TGTGCCAGCAGTATGGACAGGGGCAGCAATCAGCCCCAGCATTTT
TRBV10-3	TRBJ1-4	NA	NA	CAISGQSNEKLFF	TGTGCCATCAGTGGACAGTCTAATGAAAAACTGTTTTTT
TRBV9	TRBJ2-1	NA	TRBD2	CASSVGGRGLAGDNEQFF	TGTGCCAGCAGCGTAGGAGGTCGGGGACTAGCGGGGGACAATGAGCAGTTCTTC
TRBV11-3	TRBJ2-1	NA	TRBD1	CASSHGQGGYNEQFF	TGTGCCAGCAGTCACGGACAGGGGGGCTACAATGAGCAGTTCTTC
TRBV10-1	TRBJ2-1	NA	NA	CASSESKTGGPYNEQFF	TGCGCCAGCAGTGAGTCGAAAACCGGGGGACCGTACAATGAGCAGTTCTTC
TRBV30	TRBJ2-7	NA	NA	CAWTDQTYPYEQYF	TGTGCCTGGACAGACCAAACGTACCCCTACGAGCAGTACTTC
TRBV2	TRBJ1-1	NA	NA	CASIESEAGLTRVSREAFF	TGTGCCAGCATCGAGTCCGAGGCGGGACTAACTCGGGTGAGTCGAGAAGCTTTCTTT
TRBV11-2	TRBJ1-3	NA	NA	CASSLDRDGNTIYF	TGTGCCAGCAGCTTAGACAGGGATGGAAACACCATATATTTT
TRBV7-9	TRBJ1-2	NA	TRBD1	CASSPTGMGYTF	TGTGCCAGCAGCCCGACAGGGATGGGCTACACCTTC
TRBV5-1	TRBJ2-5	NA	TRBD2	CASSLEGTSLPGLQETQYF	TGCGCCAGCAGCTTGGAAGGGACTAGCCTCCCAGGACTACAAGAGACCCAGTACTTC
TRBV6-5	TRBJ1-2	once	NA	CASSYIQGRGYTF	TGTGCCAGCAGTTACATACAGGGACGTGGCTACACCTTC
TRBV2	TRBJ1-1	few	NA	CASTLDGPMNTEAFF	TGTGCCAGTACCCTGGACGGACCTATGAACACTGAAGCTTTCTTT
TRBV6-5	TRBJ1-1	NA	TRBD1	CASSFYGQGPNTEAFF	TGTGCCAGCAGTTTCTATGGACAGGGCCCGAACACTGAAGCTTTCTTT
TRBV5-5	TRBJ2-3	once	NA	CASSLTGLSWGTDTQYF	TGTGCCAGCAGCTTGACCGGTCTGAGTTGGGGCACAGATACGCAGTATTTT
TRBV10-3	TRBJ2-7	NA	NA	CATSEGQRYEQYF	TGTGCCACATCAGAAGGGCAGAGATACGAGCAGTACTTC
TRBV27	TRBJ1-3	NA	NA	CASSSDGVSGNTIYF	TGTGCCAGCAGTTCGGACGGAGTCTCTGGAAACACCATATATTTT
TRBV7-2	TRBJ2-3	once	NA	CASSFSTDTQYF	TGTGCCAGCAGCTTCAGCACAGATACGCAGTATTTT
TRBV7-2	TRBJ2-5	NA	TRBD2	CASSLNGGAPETQYF	TGTGCCAGCAGCTTAAACGGGGGGGCCCCGGAGACCCAGTACTTC
TRBV9	TRBJ1-2	NA	TRBD1	CASSAITGQGTYGYTF	TGTGCCAGCAGCGCCATAACCGGACAGGGAACCTATGGCTACACCTTC
TRBV11-2	TRBJ1-1	NA	NA	CASSLFRKGGYTEAFF	TGTGCCAGCAGCTTATTTAGGAAAGGAGGATACACTGAAGCTTTCTTT
TRBV2	TRBJ2-2	NA	NA	CASSENLSHGELFF	TGTGCCAGCAGTGAAAACCTTTCTCACGGGGAGCTGTTTTTT
TRBV6-5	TRBJ2-7	NA	NA	CATQAGLTEQYF	TGTGCCACCCAGGCGGGGCTTACCGAGCAGTACTTC
TRBV2	TRBJ2-5	NA	TRBD1	CASRGAGGYETQYF	TGTGCCAGCAGGGGGGCAGGGGGCTATGAGACCCAGTACTTC
TRBV5-3	TRBJ2-1	once	TRBD1	CARSLPDRDSYNEQFF	TGTGCCAGAAGCTTACCAGACAGGGATTCCTACAATGAGCAGTTCTTC
TRBV29-1	TRBJ2-2	few	TRBD2	CSVEDPRLAGGPVGELFF	TGCAGCGTTGAAGATCCCCGCCTAGCGGGGGGGCCAGTCGGGGAGCTGTTTTTT
TRBV7-8	TRBJ2-7	NA	NA	CASSLAGGYEQYF	TGTGCCAGCAGCTTAGCGGGGGGTTACGAGCAGTACTTC
TRBV28	TRBJ2-5	NA	TRBD1	CASSFGDRDRTQYF	TGTGCCAGCAGTTTTGGGGACAGAGACAGGACCCAGTACTTC
TRBV10-3	TRBJ1-6	NA	NA	CAISTGAGTYNSPLHF	TGTGCCATCAGTACAGGAGCTGGGACCTATAATTCACCCCTCCACTTT
TRBV6-1	TRBJ1-4	once	NA	CASRETGRNEKLFF	TGTGCCAGCAGGGAGACAGGCCGTAATGAAAAACTGTTTTTT
TRBV6-5	TRBJ1-1	once	NA	CASSPGPLNTEAFF	TGTGCCAGCAGTCCTGGACCGCTGAACACTGAAGCTTTCTTT
TRBV7-7	TRBJ1-5	NA	NA	CASSPSPSQPQHF	TGTGCTAGCAGCCCTTCCCCCAGTCAGCCCCAGCATTTT
TRBV10-3	TRBJ2-3	NA	TRBD1	CAIRRAGGEIDTQYF	TGTGCCATCAGGAGGGCAGGGGGCGAAATAGATACGCAGTATTTT
TRBV9	TRBJ2-1	few	NA	CASSVMGTAYNEQFF	TGTGCCAGCAGCGTAATGGGGACTGCCTACAATGAGCAGTTCTTC
TRBV19	TRBJ1-1	NA	NA	CASSIGHTEAFF	TGTGCCAGTAGTATTGGGCACACTGAAGCTTTCTTT
TRBV11-1	TRBJ2-1	NA	TRBD2	CASSLAPSGGNEQFF	TGTGCCAGCAGCTTAGCGCCTAGCGGGGGAAATGAGCAGTTCTTC
TRBV6-5	TRBJ2-1	NA	TRBD2	CASTQAGGPYNEQFF	TGTGCCAGCACCCAAGCGGGGGGTCCTTACAATGAGCAGTTCTTC
TRBV4-1	TRBJ2-1	NA	NA	CASSQGPYNEQFF	TGCGCCAGCAGCCAAGGCCCCTACAATGAGCAGTTCTTC
TRBV19	TRBJ1-2	NA	TRBD1	CASSTISGTGLSGYTF	TGTGCCAGTAGTACAATATCCGGGACAGGGTTGAGTGGCTACACCTTC
TRBV6-1	TRBJ2-7	once	NA	CASTQVGDTYEQYF	TGTGCCAGCACCCAGGTCGGGGACACCTACGAGCAGTACTTC
TRBV7-2	TRBJ1-2	NA	TRBD1	CASSLSPGQEDGYTF	TGTGCCAGCAGCTTATCCCCGGGACAGGAGGATGGCTACACCTTC
TRBV6-5	TRBJ1-1	NA	TRBD1	CASRTPGQGNTEAFF	TGTGCCAGCAGGACCCCGGGACAGGGGAACACTGAAGCTTTCTTT
TRBV6-1	TRBJ1-4	few	NA	CASRGVPEKLFF	TGTGCCAGCAGAGGTGTCCCAGAAAAACTGTTTTTT